One sample yielded the 2 T cell receptor beta chains listed below, sequenced in a study of graft-versus-host responses after intestinal transplantation. TCRdb keeps only in-frame clones here, not all; method: immunoSEQ multiplex PCR. Of approximately 90,000 clones listed, about 92% are singletons. Antigen specificity for these receptors is unknown. This specimen consisted of unstimulated CD8+ T cells sorted from spleen or lymph node cells, obtained before intestinal transplant. All receptors derive from a human donor who received an intestinal transplant.

The V call is TRBV5-8, the J call TRBJ2-4, with 8 bases identical to TRBD1. The V gene end was trimmed by 4 bases and the J gene end by 3 bases; junction bases not matched to a gene: 9. Germline-derived CDR1 and CDR2 are SGHTS and YDEGEE. This CDR3 spans 16 amino acids. For the CDR3, the DNA is TGTGCCAGCAGCCCGGACCTACAGGGGGTCAAAAACATTCAGTACTTC. Amino acid sequence: CASSPDLQGVKNIQYF. The variable domain in full, completed from reference TRBV5-8 and TRBJ2-4, reads EAGVTQSPTHLIKTRGQQATLRCSPISGHTSVYWYQQALGLGLQFLLWYDEGEERNRGNFPPRFSGRQFPNYSSELNVNALELEDSALYLCASSPDLQGVKNIQYFGAGTRLSVL.

This chain's CDR3 is CSVPGVTEAFF. CDR3 sequence (DNA): TGCAGCGTCCCGGGGGTCACTGAAGCTTTCTTT. The chain carries TRBV29-1 and TRBJ1-1; D is perhaps TRBD1 (5 bases). Looked up from germline, CDR1 is SQVTM and CDR2 is ANQGSEA. V was shortened by 6 bases and J by 4 bases, with 9 bases between the two germline ends. The CDR3 consists of 11 residues.